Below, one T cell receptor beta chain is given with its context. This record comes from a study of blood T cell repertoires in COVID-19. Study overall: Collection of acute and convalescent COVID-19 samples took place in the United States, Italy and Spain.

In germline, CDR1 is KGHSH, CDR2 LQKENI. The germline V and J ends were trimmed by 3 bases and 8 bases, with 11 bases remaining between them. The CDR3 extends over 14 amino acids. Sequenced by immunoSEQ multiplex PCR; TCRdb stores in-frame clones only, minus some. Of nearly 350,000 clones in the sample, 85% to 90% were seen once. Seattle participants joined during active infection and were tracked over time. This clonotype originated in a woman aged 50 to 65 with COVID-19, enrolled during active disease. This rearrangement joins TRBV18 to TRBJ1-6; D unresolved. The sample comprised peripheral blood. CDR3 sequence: CASSPRTGDSPLHF. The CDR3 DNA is TGTGCCAGCTCACCTAGGACGGGAGATTCACCCCTCCACTTT.